Sequencing of this T cell receptor (beta chain) was carried out in a study of molecular identifiers for immune sequencing clone quantification. The study, taken as a whole, reports: Identical barcode-sharing TCR molecules could lead to underestimated sizes for highly expanded clones. Clones of above 20 RNA copies carried over 98% of effector molecules; in naive cells they carried under 1%.

Making the bulk TCR libraries relied on previously described methods and listed TCR primers. TCRdb re-derived calls from the PCR reads in MiXCR, one entry per CDR3 protein. The repertoire holds 35,000 or so distinct CDR3 sequences, about 18% seen once, with more than 0.95% in the top ten. Many counts were recorded for this clonotype. Its antigen is as yet unknown. The germline V gene encodes CDR1 SEHNR and CDR2 FQNEAQ (reference sequence). This CDR3 region has 13 residues. Trimming removed 5 bases from V and 4 bases from J, with 12 bases in between. The chain has TRBV7-9 and TRBJ2-7; D may match TRBD1 or TRBD2 (6 bases each). This TCR derives from a human donor in good health. Some libraries in this study had Jurkat cell RNA spiked in. What was sequenced was naive CD8+ T cells from blood, with Jurkat cell RNA spiked in. Regarding subset: FACS-sorted CD8+CD4-CCR7+CD45RA+ naive T cells. Here the CDR3 DNA reads TGTGCCAGCAGCCCGCTAGGGGGGTACGAGCAGTACTTC. It translates to CASSPLGGYEQYF. Complete variable domain (other parts from reference TRBV7-9 and TRBJ2-7): DTGVSQNPRHKITKRGQNVTFRCDPISEHNRLYWYRQTLGQGPEFLTYFQNEAQLEKSRLLSDRFSAERPKGSFSTLEIQRTEQGDSAMYLCASSPLGGYEQYFGPGTRLTVT.